This T cell receptor (beta chain) was captured in a study of OX40 agonist ivuxolimab in advanced cancers. Overall study context: Earlier treatment with anti-PD-1, anti-PD-L1 or anti-CTLA-4 was permitted, and over 35% had received some.

V was clipped by 1 base and J by 4 bases, with 11 bases between them. The CDR3 sequence is 15 residues long. Germline V gene sequence: CDR1 SGHAT, CDR2 FQNNGV. Method: immunoSEQ multiplex PCR; TCRdb's copy keeps in-frame clones and lacks some. The data contain roughly 21,000 clones, approximately 90% of them singletons. This sample comprised CD4+ or CD8+ T cells sorted from blood, obtained in a trial of the OX40 agonist ivuxolimab. The clonotype comes from an adult with an advanced solid tumor such as melanoma, head and neck, liver or kidney cancer. The chain is built from TRBV11-2 and TRBJ2-1; D not certain. The CDR3 loop reads CASSLGSSKYNEQFF. The CDR3 DNA is TGTGCCAGCAGCTTAGGGAGTTCCAAGTACAATGAGCAGTTCTTC.